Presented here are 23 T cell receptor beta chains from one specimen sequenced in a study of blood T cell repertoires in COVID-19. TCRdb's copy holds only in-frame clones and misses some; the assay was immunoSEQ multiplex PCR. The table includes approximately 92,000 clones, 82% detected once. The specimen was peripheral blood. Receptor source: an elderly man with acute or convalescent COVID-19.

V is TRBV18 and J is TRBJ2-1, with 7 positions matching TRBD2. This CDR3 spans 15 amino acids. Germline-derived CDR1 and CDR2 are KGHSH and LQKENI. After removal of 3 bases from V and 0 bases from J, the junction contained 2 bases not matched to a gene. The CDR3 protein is CASSPSSGSYNEQFF. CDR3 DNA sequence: TGTGCCAGCTCACCTTCTAGCGGCTCCTACAATGAGCAGTTCTTC.

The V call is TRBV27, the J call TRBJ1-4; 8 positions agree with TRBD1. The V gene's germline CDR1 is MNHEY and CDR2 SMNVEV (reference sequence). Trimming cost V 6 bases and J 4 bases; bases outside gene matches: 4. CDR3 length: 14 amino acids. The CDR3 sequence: CASRADRVNEKLFF. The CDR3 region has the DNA TGTGCCAGCAGGGCGGACAGGGTTAATGAAAAACTGTTTTTT.

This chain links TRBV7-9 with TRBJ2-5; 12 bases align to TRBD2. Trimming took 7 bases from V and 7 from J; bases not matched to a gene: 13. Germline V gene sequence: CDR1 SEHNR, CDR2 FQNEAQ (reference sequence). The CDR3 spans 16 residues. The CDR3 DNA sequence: TGTGCCAGCACCGCGACTAGCGGGGGAATAAGAGGGACCCAGTACTTC. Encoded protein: CASTATSGGIRGTQYF.

Written as DNA, the CDR3 is TGTGCCAGAAGCCCCTCAGGGGGTTTAATTGGCGAGCAGTACTTC. This sequence encodes CARSPSGGLIGEQYF. This chain joins TRBV5-3 and TRBJ2-7; 7 bases align to TRBD1. TRBV5-3 is recorded as an ORF, its role being uncertain. V trimming: 4 bases; J trimming: 6 bases; junction bases outside the gene matches: 13. The CDR3 totals 15 residues.

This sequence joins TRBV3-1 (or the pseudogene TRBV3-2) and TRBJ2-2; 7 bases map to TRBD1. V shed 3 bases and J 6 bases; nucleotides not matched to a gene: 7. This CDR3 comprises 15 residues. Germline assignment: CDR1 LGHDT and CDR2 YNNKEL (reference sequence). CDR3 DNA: TGTGCCAGCAGCCACCGCCCCCAGGGGGCCGGGGAGCTGTTTTTT. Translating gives CASSHRPQGAGELFF.

In nucleotides, the CDR3 is TGTGCCAGCAGCCCAACGAACGGTTTAAAGACTAATGAAAAACTGTTTTTT. This sequence encodes CASSPTNGLKTNEKLFF. The gene calls are TRBV7-2 and TRBJ1-4; D gene uncertain. Per germline, CDR1 SGHTA and CDR2 FQGNSA. This CDR3 is built from 17 residues. With 5 bases removed from V and 2 bases from J, the gap between germline ends came to 18 bases.

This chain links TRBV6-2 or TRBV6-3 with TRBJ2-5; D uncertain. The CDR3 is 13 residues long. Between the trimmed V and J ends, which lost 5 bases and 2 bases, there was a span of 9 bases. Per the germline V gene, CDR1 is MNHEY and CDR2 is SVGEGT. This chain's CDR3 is CASSTRNQETQYF. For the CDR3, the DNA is TGTGCCAGCAGTACCAGGAATCAAGAGACCCAGTACTTC.

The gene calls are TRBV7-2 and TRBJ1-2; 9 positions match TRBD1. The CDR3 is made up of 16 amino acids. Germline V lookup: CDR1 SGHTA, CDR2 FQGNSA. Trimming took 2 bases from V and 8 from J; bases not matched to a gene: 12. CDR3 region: CASSLSLTGGSGGYTF. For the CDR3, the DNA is TGTGCCAGCAGCTTATCACTGACAGGGGGATCTGGCGGCTACACCTTC.

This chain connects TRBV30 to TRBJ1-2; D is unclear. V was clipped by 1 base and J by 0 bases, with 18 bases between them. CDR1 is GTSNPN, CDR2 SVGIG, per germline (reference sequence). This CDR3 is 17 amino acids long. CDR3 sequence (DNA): TGTGCCTGGAGTGCTTTGGGGATACGGGGAGCTAACTATGGCTACACCTTC. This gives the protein CAWSALGIRGANYGYTF.

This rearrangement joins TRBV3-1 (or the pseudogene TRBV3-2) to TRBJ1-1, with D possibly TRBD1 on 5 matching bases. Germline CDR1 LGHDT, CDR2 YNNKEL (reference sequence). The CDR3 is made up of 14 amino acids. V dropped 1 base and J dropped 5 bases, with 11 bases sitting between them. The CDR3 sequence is CASSQVPGKTEAFF. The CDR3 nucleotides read TGTGCCAGCAGCCAAGTGCCAGGGAAAACTGAAGCTTTCTTT.

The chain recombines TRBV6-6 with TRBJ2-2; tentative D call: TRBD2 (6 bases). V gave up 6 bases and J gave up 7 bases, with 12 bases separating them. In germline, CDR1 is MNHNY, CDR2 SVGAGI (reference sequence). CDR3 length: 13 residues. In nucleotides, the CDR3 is TGTGCCAGCAGACCCCTCGGGGGCGGGGAGCTGTTTTTT. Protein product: CASRPLGGGELFF.

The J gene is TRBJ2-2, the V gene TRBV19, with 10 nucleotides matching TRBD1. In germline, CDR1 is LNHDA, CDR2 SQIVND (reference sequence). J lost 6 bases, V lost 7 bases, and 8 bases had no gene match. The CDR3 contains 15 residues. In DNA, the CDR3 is TGTGCCAGTATACCCTCCGGGACAGGGGCCGGGGAGCTGTTTTTT. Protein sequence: CASIPSGTGAGELFF.

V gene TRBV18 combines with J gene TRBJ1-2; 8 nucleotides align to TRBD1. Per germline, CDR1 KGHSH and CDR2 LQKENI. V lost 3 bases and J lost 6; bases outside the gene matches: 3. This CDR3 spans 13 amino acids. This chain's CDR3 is CASSPGQVHGYTF. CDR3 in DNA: TGTGCCAGCTCACCGGGACAGGTCCATGGCTACACCTTC. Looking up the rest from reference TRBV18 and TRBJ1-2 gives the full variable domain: NAGVMQNPRHLVRRRGQEARLRCSPMKGHSHVYWYRQLPEEGLKFMVYLQKENIIDESGMPKERFSAEFPKEGPSILRIQQVVRGDSAAYFCASSPGQVHGYTFGSGTRLTVV.

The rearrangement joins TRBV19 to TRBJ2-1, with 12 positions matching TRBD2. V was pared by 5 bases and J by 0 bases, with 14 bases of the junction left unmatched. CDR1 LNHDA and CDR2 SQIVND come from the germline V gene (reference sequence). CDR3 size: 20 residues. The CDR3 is CASSRSGLAGPSGSYNEQFF. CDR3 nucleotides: TGTGCCAGTAGTCGGAGTGGACTAGCGGGGCCCTCGGGCTCCTACAATGAGCAGTTCTTC. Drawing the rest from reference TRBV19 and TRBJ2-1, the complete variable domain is DGGITQSPKYLFRKEGQNVTLSCEQNLNHDAMYWYRQDPGQGLRLIYYSQIVNDFQKGDIAEGYSVSREKKESFPLTVTSAQKNPTAFYLCASSRSGLAGPSGSYNEQFFGPGTRLTVL.

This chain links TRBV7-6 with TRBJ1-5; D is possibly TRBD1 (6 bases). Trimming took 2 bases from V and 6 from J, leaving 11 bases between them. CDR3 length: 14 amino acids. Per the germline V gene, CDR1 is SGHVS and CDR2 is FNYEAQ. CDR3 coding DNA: TGTGCCAGCAGCTTACAGGGACAAGGTCAGCCCCAGCATTTT. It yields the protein CASSLQGQGQPQHF.

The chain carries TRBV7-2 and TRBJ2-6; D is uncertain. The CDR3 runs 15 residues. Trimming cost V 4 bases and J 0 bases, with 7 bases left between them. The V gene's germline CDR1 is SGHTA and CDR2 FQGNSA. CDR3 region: CASSSTLSGANVLTF. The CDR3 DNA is TGTGCCAGCAGCTCCACTCTCTCTGGGGCCAACGTCCTGACTTTC.

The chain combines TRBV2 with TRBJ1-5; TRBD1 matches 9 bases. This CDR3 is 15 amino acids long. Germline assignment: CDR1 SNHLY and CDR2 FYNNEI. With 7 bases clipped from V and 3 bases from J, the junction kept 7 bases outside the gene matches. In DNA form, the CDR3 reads TGTGCCAGCAATCCCGGGACAGGGAACAATCAGCCCCAGCATTTT. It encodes CASNPGTGNNQPQHF. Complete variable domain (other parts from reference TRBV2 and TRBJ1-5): EPEVTQTPSHQVTQMGQEVILRCVPISNHLYFYWYRQILGQKVEFLVSFYNNEISEKSEIFDDQFSVERPDGSNFTLKIRSTKLEDSAMYFCASNPGTGNNQPQHFGDGTRLSIL.

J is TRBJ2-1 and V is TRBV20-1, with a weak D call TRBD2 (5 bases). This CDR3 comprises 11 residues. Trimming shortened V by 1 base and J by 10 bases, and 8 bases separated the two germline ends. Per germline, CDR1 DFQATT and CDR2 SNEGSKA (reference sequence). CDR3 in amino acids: CSARGPGEQFF. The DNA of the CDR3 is TGCAGTGCTAGAGGCCCGGGGGAGCAGTTCTTC.

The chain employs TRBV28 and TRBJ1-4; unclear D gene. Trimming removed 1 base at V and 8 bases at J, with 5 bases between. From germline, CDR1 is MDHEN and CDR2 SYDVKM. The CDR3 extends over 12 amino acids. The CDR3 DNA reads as TGTGCCAGCAGTTTATTGAGGGAAAAACTGTTTTTT. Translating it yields CASSLLREKLFF.

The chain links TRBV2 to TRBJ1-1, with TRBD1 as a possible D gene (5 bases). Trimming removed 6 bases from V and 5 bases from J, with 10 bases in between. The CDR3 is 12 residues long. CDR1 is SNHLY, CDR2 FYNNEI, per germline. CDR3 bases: TGTGCCAGCAGCGCTCAGGGAACTGAAGCTTTCTTT. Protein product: CASSAQGTEAFF.

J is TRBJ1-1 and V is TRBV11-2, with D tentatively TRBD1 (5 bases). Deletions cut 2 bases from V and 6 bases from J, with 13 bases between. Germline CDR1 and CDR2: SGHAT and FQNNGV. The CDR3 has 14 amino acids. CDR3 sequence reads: CASSLTQGLPEAFF. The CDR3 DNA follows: TGTGCCAGCAGCTTAACCCAGGGACTCCCTGAAGCTTTCTTT.

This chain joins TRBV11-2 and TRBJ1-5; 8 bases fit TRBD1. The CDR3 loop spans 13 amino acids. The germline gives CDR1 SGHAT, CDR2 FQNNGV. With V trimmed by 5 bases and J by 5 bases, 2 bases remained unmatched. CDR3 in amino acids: CASSHRGDQPQHF. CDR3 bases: TGTGCCAGCAGCCACAGGGGGGATCAGCCCCAGCATTTT.

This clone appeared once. CDR3 loop: CASSSTGLQETQYF. The CDR3 bases are TGTGCCAGCAGCTCAACAGGGTTACAAGAGACCCAGTACTTC. This chain joins TRBV5-6 and TRBJ2-5; a possible D gene is TRBD1 (6 bases). Per germline, CDR1 SGHDT and CDR2 YYEEEE. There are 14 residues in the CDR3. The V end lost 3 bases, the J end lost 2 bases, and 11 bases lay between the germline ends.